This T cell receptor (beta chain) appears in the sequencing data of a study of PD-1 blockade in classical Hodgkin lymphoma. Study-level points and caveats: There was a significant rise in CD4+ TCR diversity by C4D1, with no such rise for CD8+. With respect to the repertoire differences, their causes, possibly disease activity or prior therapy, remain undefined.

About this clone: Its antigen is currently unknown.

Clones were read by immunoSEQ multiplex PCR, and TCRdb kept only the in-frame ones, dropping some. The table records approximately 10,000 clones, about 93% of them present only once. Each patient relapsed following autologous stem cell transplantation, and prior brentuximab vedotin exposure differed. The source was peripheral blood mononuclear cells (PBMCs), collected at baseline. The receptor's source is a human donor with classical Hodgkin lymphoma.

The CDR3 protein is CSARRGETQYF. The DNA for the CDR3 is TGCAGTGCCCGCCGAGGGGAGACCCAGTACTTC. The gene calls are TRBV20-1 and TRBJ2-5; D may be TRBD2 (5 bases). The CDR3 spans 11 residues. Trimming took off 6 bases at V and 5 bases at J, with 10 bases between the two ends. Germline V CDR1 and CDR2: DFQATT, SNEGSKA (reference sequence).